These 18 T cell receptor beta chains were sequenced from one sample in a study of T cells in Graves' hyperthyroidism and ophthalmopathy. There were TCR beta CDR3 regions amplified from RNA transcripts. A set of HTBI primers served as the primers for a first-round RT-PCR of the TCR CDR3. TCRdb redid the calling of the multiplex PCR reads with MiXCR, one entry per CDR3 protein. In the table there are approximately 330,000 distinct CDR3 sequences, over 20% of which are singletons. The sequenced sample was blood. These receptors were collected from a woman between 45 and 65 years old with Graves' hyperthyroidism.

At least ten counts were recorded for this clonotype. J is TRBJ1-2 and V is TRBV28; 8 nucleotides agree with TRBD1. The CDR3 sequence is 12 residues long. The germline gives CDR1 MDHEN, CDR2 SYDVKM. The trim removed 7 bases at V and 8 bases at J, leaving 6 bases unmatched. CDR3 DNA sequence: TGTGCCAGCACCCTGACAGGGGAGGGCTACACCTTC. This translates into CASTLTGEGYTF.

Many counts were recorded for this clonotype. The chain uses TRBV5-1 and TRBJ2-7; D not certain. The V end lost 3 bases, the J end lost 4 bases, and 11 bases lay between the germline ends. Germline CDR1 is SGHRS and CDR2 is YFSETQ. The CDR3 has 13 amino acids. The CDR3 nucleotides are TGCGCCAGCAGCTCTGGGGTGATATACGAGCAGTACTTC. It specifies CASSSGVIYEQYF. Full variable domain (missing parts from reference TRBV5-1 and TRBJ2-7): KAGVTQTPRYLIKTRGQQVTLSCSPISGHRSVSWYQQTPGQGLQFLFEYFSETQRNKGNFPGRFSGRQFSNSRSEMNVSTLELGDSALYLCASSSGVIYEQYFGPGTRLTVT.

This rearrangement joins TRBV2 to TRBJ2-3, with D possibly being TRBD2 (5 bases). Germline values: CDR1 SNHLY, CDR2 FYNNEI. The CDR3 is made up of 13 amino acids. Between the trimmed V and J ends, which lost 11 bases and 0 bases, there was a span of 12 bases. The DNA for the CDR3 is TGTGCCGGCGGGTCTTTTAGCACAGATACGCAGTATTTT. Translating gives CAGGSFSTDTQYF.

This clonotype has ten or more counts. V and J are TRBV2 and TRBJ2-7; 10 bases map to TRBD1. CDR3 length equals 19 residues. After removal of 7 bases from V and 7 bases from J, the junction contained 25 bases not matched to a gene. CDR1 is SNHLY and CDR2 is FYNNEI in the germline V gene. The DNA for the CDR3 is TGTGCCAGCACCAGAGGGACAGGGGCCCTTGCTGGTGTGCGGCGAGAGCAGTACTTC. It translates to CASTRGTGALAGVRREQYF.

The table lists this clonotype with a few counts. This chain joins TRBV9 and TRBJ2-2, with TRBD1 matching 7 bases. V lost 4 bases to trimming and J lost 5 bases; unmatched junction nucleotides: 5. Germline V gene lookup returns CDR1 SGDLS and CDR2 YYNGEE. There are 14 residues in the CDR3. CDR3 region: CASSRQGTTGELFF. The CDR3 DNA is TGTGCCAGCAGCCGACAGGGTACGACCGGGGAGCTGTTTTTT.

In its sample, this clonotype was seen many times. The rearrangement links TRBV18 to TRBJ1-1; D ambiguous. With 0 bases removed from V and 6 bases from J, the gap between germline ends came to 8 bases. Germline CDR1 is KGHSH and CDR2 is LQKENI. This CDR3 spans 13 amino acids. This CDR3 is CASSPPGPAEAFF. The CDR3 DNA sequence: TGTGCCAGCTCACCACCCGGGCCAGCTGAAGCTTTCTTT.

On this clonotype: This may come from a read error, since a much larger clone is one base off. The chain combines TRBV28 with TRBJ2-3; D call uncertain. Germline CDR1 and CDR2: MDHEN and SYDVKM. The V end lost 5 bases, the J end lost 0 bases, and 9 bases lay between the germline ends. The CDR3 is made up of 14 amino acids. CDR3 sequence (DNA): TGTGCCAGCAGTACATCGAAGAGCACAGATACGCAGTATTTT. Amino acids: CASSTSKSTDTQYF.

This chain links TRBV20-1 with TRBJ1-6; D unresolved. The CDR3 has 14 amino acids. The germline CDR1 and CDR2 sequences are DFQATT and SNEGSKA (reference sequence). Trimming shortened V by 0 bases and J by 8 bases, and 11 bases separated the two germline ends. The CDR3 spells CSAREPSNDSPLHF. CDR3 in DNA: TGCAGTGCTAGAGAACCCTCTAACGATTCACCCCTCCACTTT.

This chain joins TRBV11-2 and TRBJ2-5; 9 positions agree with TRBD2. The CDR3 consists of 15 residues. V lost 5 bases and J lost 5; bases outside the gene matches: 9. Germline lookup yields CDR1 SGHAT and CDR2 FQNNGV. In nucleotides, the CDR3 is TGTGCCAGCAGCGAAGTGCGGGGGGGCCGGGAGACCCAGTACTTC. This gives the protein CASSEVRGGRETQYF.

This clonotype came up many times. The CDR3 DNA reads as TGCGCCAGCATAGACAGGGCGTCGAACACCGGGGAGCTGTTTTTT. Its translation is CASIDRASNTGELFF. The J gene is TRBJ2-2, the V gene TRBV5-1; 7 bases agree with TRBD1. CDR1 SGHRS and CDR2 YFSETQ come from the germline V gene. V trimming: 6 bases; J trimming: 0 bases; junction bases outside the gene matches: 5. This CDR3 region has 15 residues.

This clonotype was counted only a few times. V usage is TRBV19 and J usage is TRBJ2-3; the match to TRBD2 covers 10 bases. This CDR3 comprises 16 residues. Per the germline V gene, CDR1 is LNHDA and CDR2 is SQIVND (reference sequence). J gave up 4 bases and V 1 base, and 5 bases lay outside the gene matches. The CDR3 region is CASSIGASGSPDTQYF. CDR3 DNA sequence: TGTGCCAGTAGTATAGGGGCTAGCGGGAGCCCAGATACGCAGTATTTT.

This clonotype came up many times. The gene calls are TRBV7-9 and TRBJ1-1; D ambiguous. V dropped 5 bases and J dropped 4 bases, with 5 bases sitting between them. CDR1 is SEHNR and CDR2 is FQNEAQ in the germline V gene (reference sequence). CDR3 length: 11 amino acids. CDR3: CASSIGTEAFF. Written as DNA, the CDR3 is TGTGCCAGCAGCATAGGCACTGAAGCTTTCTTT. Filled out from reference TRBV7-9 and TRBJ1-1, the complete variable domain reads DTGVSQNPRHKITKRGQNVTFRCDPISEHNRLYWYRQTLGQGPEFLTYFQNEAQLEKSRLLSDRFSAERPKGSFSTLEIQRTEQGDSAMYLCASSIGTEAFFGQGTRLTVV.

This clonotype was detected ten times or more. The chain uses TRBV28 and TRBJ2-5; D possibly corresponds to TRBD1 (6 bases). Germline V lookup: CDR1 MDHEN, CDR2 SYDVKM. V was cut by 5 bases and J by 0 bases, with 13 bases left in between. This CDR3 comprises 15 residues. CDR3 loop: CASSPPGTHQETQYF. The CDR3 region has the DNA TGTGCCAGCAGTCCCCCCGGGACACACCAAGAGACCCAGTACTTC.

The rearrangement uses TRBV6-1 and TRBJ1-2, with D unresolved. V lost 7 bases and J lost 6, with 12 bases in between. Germline CDR1 is MNHNS and CDR2 is SASEGT. The CDR3 has 12 amino acids. The CDR3 region has the DNA TGTGCCAGCACCGTCTTGGGCAATGGCTACACCTTC. Protein product: CASTVLGNGYTF.

The rearrangement links TRBV3-1 to TRBJ1-1; D perhaps matches TRBD1 (6 bases). Germline V gene sequence: CDR1 LGHDT, CDR2 YNNKEL (reference sequence). With 1 base removed from V and 0 bases from J, the gap between germline ends came to 12 bases. The CDR3 loop spans 16 amino acids. The CDR3 region has the DNA TGTGCCAGCAGCCAAGTGGGGGGGGCCGTGAACACTGAAGCTTTCTTT. Its translation: CASSQVGGAVNTEAFF.

There are many counts of this clonotype. The chain carries TRBV6-1 and TRBJ1-3, with D unclear. The CDR3 contains 14 residues. The V end was cut by 10 bases, the J end by 0 bases, with 13 bases between. Looked up from germline, CDR1 is MNHNS and CDR2 is SASEGT. CDR3 loop: CATSRANSGNTIYF. CDR3 bases: TGTGCCACCTCCCGGGCCAACTCTGGAAACACCATATATTTT.

Ten or more counts support this clonotype. The chain combines TRBV5-1 with TRBJ2-3, with D perhaps matching TRBD2 (7 bases). V was shortened by 4 bases and J by 0 bases, with 27 bases between the two germline ends. The CDR3 is 20 residues long. Germline assignment: CDR1 SGHRS and CDR2 YFSETQ. The CDR3 reads CASSHPRPEGGRWSTDTQYF. The CDR3, as DNA: TGCGCCAGCAGCCACCCTAGGCCGGAGGGGGGGCGTTGGAGCACAGATACGCAGTATTTT.

In this sample, this clonotype turned up many times. This chain connects TRBV3-1 to TRBJ2-1, with 12 bases that match TRBD2. V lost 4 bases, J lost 10 bases, and 8 bases stayed unmatched. Looked up from germline, CDR1 is LGHDT and CDR2 is YNNKEL (reference sequence). The CDR3 covers 15 residues. CDR3 in DNA: TGTGCCAGCAGCCGGACTAGCGGGGCGTACGGGGAGCAGTTCTTC. Translated: CASSRTSGAYGEQFF.